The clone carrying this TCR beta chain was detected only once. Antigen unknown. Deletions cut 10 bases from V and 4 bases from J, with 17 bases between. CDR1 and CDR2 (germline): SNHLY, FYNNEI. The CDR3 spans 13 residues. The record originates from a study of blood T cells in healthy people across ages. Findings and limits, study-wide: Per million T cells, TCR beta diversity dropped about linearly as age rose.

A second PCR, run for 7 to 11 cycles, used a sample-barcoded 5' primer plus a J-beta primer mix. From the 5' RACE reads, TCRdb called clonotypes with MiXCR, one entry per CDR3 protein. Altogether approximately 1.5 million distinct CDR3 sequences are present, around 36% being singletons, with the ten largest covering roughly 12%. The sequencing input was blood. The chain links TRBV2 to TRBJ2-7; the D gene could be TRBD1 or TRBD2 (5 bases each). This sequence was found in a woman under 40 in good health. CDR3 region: CATSQGPGYEQYF. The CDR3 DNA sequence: TGTGCCACTTCCCAGGGCCCGGGATACGAGCAGTACTTC.